A single sample gave rise to the 14 T cell receptor beta chains below, sequenced in a study of immune evolution from preneoplasia to lung adenocarcinoma. Assay: immunoSEQ multiplex PCR; the TCRdb copy retains only in-frame clones and omits some. The table has around 15,000 clones, roughly 90% seen once. The source material was FFPE invasive lung adenocarcinoma tissue. Every receptor here comes from a person aged 70 to 79 with invasive lung adenocarcinoma.

The genes are TRBV5-1 and TRBJ1-2; D possibly corresponds to TRBD1 (6 bases). This CDR3 is built from 13 residues. In germline, CDR1 is SGHRS, CDR2 YFSETQ. Trimming cost V 2 bases and J 8 bases, with 13 bases left between them. The CDR3 protein is CASSFSGVEGYTF. DNA of the CDR3: TGCGCCAGCAGCTTTTCAGGGGTTGAGGGCTACACCTTC.

The count of this clone is one. The V gene is TRBV28, the J gene TRBJ1-5, with D uncertain. V was pared by 2 bases and J by 6 bases, with 11 bases between. Germline-derived CDR1 and CDR2 are MDHEN and SYDVKM. This CDR3 is 14 amino acids long. The CDR3 loop is CASSLKVRGQPQHF. For the CDR3, the DNA is TGTGCCAGCAGTTTAAAGGTACGGGGTCAGCCCCAGCATTTT. Complete variable domain (other parts from reference TRBV28 and TRBJ1-5): DVKVTQSSRYLVKRTGEKVFLECVQDMDHENMFWYRQDPGLGLRLIYFSYDVKMKEKGDIPEGYSVSREKKERFSLILESASTNQTSMYLCASSLKVRGQPQHFGDGTRLSIL.

The chain carries TRBV6-4 and TRBJ2-2, with no clear D. Germline assignment: CDR1 MRHNA and CDR2 SNTAGT. CDR3 size: 15 residues. V shed 6 bases and J shed 6 bases, with 17 bases lying between them. CDR3 DNA sequence: TGTGCCAGCAGAAAGTCTACGACCCCACCCGGGGAGCTGTTTTTT. This codes for CASRKSTTPPGELFF.

The chain links TRBV4-2 to TRBJ2-1, with 11 bases aligning to TRBD2. Germline V gene sequence: CDR1 LGHNA, CDR2 YNFKEQ. This CDR3 is 16 amino acids long. The V and J ends lost 0 bases and 6 bases, in that order; junction bases with no gene match: 4. The CDR3 protein is CASSQEGLAGGNEQFF. The CDR3 DNA sequence: TGTGCCAGCAGCCAAGAAGGGCTAGCGGGGGGCAATGAGCAGTTCTTC.

The chain recombines TRBV2 with TRBJ2-3; 8 positions agree with TRBD1. The CDR3 is 14 residues long. The germline V gene encodes CDR1 SNHLY and CDR2 FYNNEI. The V segment lost 9 bases and the J segment 6 bases; nucleotides outside the gene matches: 11. As DNA, the CDR3 is TGTGCCAGTAATAGACAGGGGATGCGGGATACGCAGTATTTT. It specifies CASNRQGMRDTQYF.

This clone was detected once. This rearrangement joins TRBV29-1 to TRBJ1-1, with 7 bases that match TRBD1. This CDR3 region has 14 residues. Germline values: CDR1 SQVTM, CDR2 ANQGSEA. V was clipped by 6 bases and J by 0 bases; unmatched bases: 7. CDR3 DNA sequence: TGCAGCGTCGGCCACAGGGGCATGAACACTGAAGCTTTCTTT. This codes for CSVGHRGMNTEAFF.

The V gene is TRBV2, the J gene TRBJ2-7; possible D gene TRBD2, 7 bases. The CDR3 spans 16 residues. With 6 bases removed from V and 6 bases from J, the gap between germline ends came to 24 bases. Germline lookup yields CDR1 SNHLY and CDR2 FYNNEI. The CDR3 protein is CASRGAGGSVTLEQYF. The CDR3 bases are TGTGCCAGCAGGGGGGCTGGCGGGAGTGTTACCCTCGAGCAGTACTTC.

By share, this clone ranks as large. The chain carries TRBV4-2 and TRBJ2-6; no reliable D call. Germline values: CDR1 LGHNA, CDR2 YNFKEQ. Trimming cost V 4 bases and J 4 bases, with 14 bases left between them. CDR3 length: 16 residues. CDR3 coding DNA: TGTGCCAGCAGCCCCCGGGCAGCGAACGGGGCCAACGTCCTGACTTTC. Protein: CASSPRAANGANVLTF.

V is TRBV27 and J is TRBJ1-5; TRBD1 agrees at 7 bases. The germline gives CDR1 MNHEY, CDR2 SMNVEV (reference sequence). The CDR3 is 13 amino acids. The J segment lost 6 bases and the V segment lost 4 bases, leaving 3 bases of the junction unmatched. This chain's CDR3 is CASSSTGFQPQHF. CDR3 sequence (DNA): TGTGCCAGCAGTTCGACAGGGTTTCAGCCCCAGCATTTT.

V gene TRBV2 combines with J gene TRBJ1-5, with D maybe TRBD1 (5 bases). The CDR3 contains 16 residues. The germline gives CDR1 SNHLY, CDR2 FYNNEI. Trimming left V 3 bases short and J 2 bases short, with 14 bases between. In nucleotides, the CDR3 is TGTGCCAGCAGTGATAGTTGGGGGACGGGCAATCAGCCCCAGCATTTT. It codes for CASSDSWGTGNQPQHF.

This clone was detected only a few times. The V gene is TRBV18, the J gene TRBJ2-3; 7 bases line up with TRBD2. The CDR3 has 15 amino acids. Germline V gene sequence: CDR1 KGHSH, CDR2 LQKENI. V lost 6 bases, J lost 3 bases, and 9 bases stayed unmatched. The CDR3 spells CASSPLPSGTDTQYF. CDR3 DNA sequence: TGTGCCAGCTCGCCGCTCCCTAGCGGTACAGATACGCAGTATTTT.

V usage is TRBV7-2 and J usage is TRBJ2-2; maybe TRBD2 (6 bases). The V gene lost 3 bases and the J gene lost 3 bases, with 11 bases spanning the gap. This CDR3 is built from 15 residues. Germline V gives CDR1 SGHTA, CDR2 FQGNSA. CDR3 sequence reads: CASSFGTSYTGELFF. The CDR3, as DNA: TGTGCCAGCAGCTTCGGGACTTCATACACCGGGGAGCTGTTTTTT.

This chain connects TRBV7-2 to TRBJ1-1; D unclear. Trimming removed 5 bases at V and 2 bases at J, with 9 bases between. The CDR3 length is 13 residues. Per the germline V gene, CDR1 is SGHTA and CDR2 is FQGNSA. The CDR3 DNA sequence: TGTGCCAGCAGCATAGGTGTAAACACTGAAGCTTTCTTT. Encoded protein: CASSIGVNTEAFF.

V is TRBV6-5 and J is TRBJ2-3, with D hard to call. CDR3 length equals 13 residues. With 6 bases removed from V and 4 bases from J, the gap between germline ends came to 11 bases. Germline CDR1 reads MNHEY; CDR2 reads SVGAGI. The CDR3 nucleotides read TGTGCCAGCAGACCAGGAACTTCAGATACGCAGTATTTT. This gives the protein CASRPGTSDTQYF.